A selection of T cell receptor beta chains follows, all from one sample in a study of T cell responses to AZD1222 COVID-19 vaccine. Clones were sequenced by immunoSEQ multiplex PCR, and TCRdb holds only the in-frame ones, with some missing. The sample carries fewer than 130,000 clones, around 90% recorded once. Sequences were derived from peripheral blood, sampled on day 0 of AZD1222 vaccination. These receptor sequences come from an adult in good health. Each CDR3 is given with its conserved first and last residue. The D gene is left open where the match is weak. Clone size, where shown, is once, few, many, or a class for clones that have expanded.

v_call	d_call	clone_size	j_call	cdr3_aa	cdr3_nt
TRBV20-1	TRBD1	-	TRBJ2-7	CSASSGQDLSYEQYF	TGCAGTGCTAGTTCGGGACAGGACTTATCCTACGAGCAGTACTTC
TRBV29-1	TRBD1	-	TRBJ1-2	CSAGDRADGYTF	TGCAGCGCCGGGGACAGGGCCGATGGCTACACCTTC
TRBV24-1	-	-	TRBJ1-1	CATRGAPPHTEAFF	TGTGCCACCAGGGGCGCCCCCCCCCACACTGAAGCTTTCTTT
TRBV24-1	TRBD2	-	TRBJ2-1	CATSDSGLAGAYNEQFF	TGTGCCACCAGTGACTCAGGACTAGCGGGAGCCTACAATGAGCAGTTCTTC
TRBV6-5	TRBD1	-	TRBJ2-2	CASRDRSTGELFF	TGTGCCAGCAGGGACAGGAGTACCGGGGAGCTGTTTTTT
TRBV7-3	-	-	TRBJ2-3	CASSSRHSTDTQYF	TGTGCCAGCAGCTCCAGACATAGCACAGATACGCAGTATTTT
TRBV19	TRBD1	-	TRBJ1-2	CASSINRGYGYTF	TGTGCCAGTAGTATTAACAGGGGCTATGGCTACACCTTC
TRBV11-2	TRBD2	-	TRBJ2-5	CASSSPKASGGETQYF	TGTGCCAGCAGCTCCCCGAAGGCTAGCGGGGGTGAGACCCAGTACTTC
TRBV9	TRBD2	few	TRBJ2-1	CASTQGLADNEQFF	TGTGCCAGCACCCAGGGACTAGCGGACAATGAGCAGTTCTTC
TRBV19	TRBD1	-	TRBJ2-7	CASSIAGQGRAEQYF	TGTGCCAGTAGTATTGCCGGACAGGGTCGGGCCGAGCAGTACTTC
TRBV7-6	TRBD1	-	TRBJ2-1	CASSPRNSGTGRNEQFF	TGTGCCAGCAGCCCACGAAACTCCGGGACAGGGAGGAATGAGCAGTTCTTC
TRBV5-1	-	-	TRBJ2-2	CASSWGQGTTGELFF	TGCGCCAGCAGCTGGGGGCAGGGGACCACCGGGGAGCTGTTTTTT
TRBV11-2	TRBD1	-	TRBJ1-6	CASSRTGRNNSPLHF	TGTGCCAGCAGCCGGACAGGGCGCAATAATTCACCCCTCCACTTT
TRBV6-5	-	-	TRBJ1-2	CASSYLSGYGYTF	TGTGCCAGCAGTTACTTGTCAGGGTACGGCTACACCTTC
TRBV28	-	-	TRBJ1-2	CASRILRGNYGYTF	TGTGCCAGCAGGATACTGCGGGGGAACTATGGCTACACCTTC
TRBV30	-	once	TRBJ2-3	CAWSVLGGRGTVTQYF	TGTGCCTGGAGTGTACTGGGGGGGCGAGGAACCGTCACGCAGTATTTT
TRBV15	-	-	TRBJ2-7	CATSTDLISYEQYF	TGTGCCACCAGCACAGACTTGATCTCCTACGAGCAGTACTTC
TRBV15	-	-	TRBJ1-4	CATGGGANEKLFF	TGTGCCACCGGGGGGGGTGCTAATGAAAAACTGTTTTTT
TRBV7-2	TRBD1	-	TRBJ1-4	CASTEAGTGIEKLFF	TGTGCCAGCACCGAGGCCGGGACAGGGATTGAAAAACTGTTTTTT
TRBV12-3/TRBV12-4	-	-	TRBJ2-7	CASSLEVVGGQYF	TGTGCCAGCAGTTTAGAGGTCGTTGGGGGGCAGTACTTC
TRBV3-1/TRBV3-2	-	-	TRBJ1-1	CASSLPKGSNTEAFF	TGTGCCAGCAGCCTCCCAAAGGGGAGTAACACTGAAGCTTTCTTT
TRBV5-1	TRBD1	-	TRBJ2-2	CASSLTGGNTGELFF	TGCGCCAGCAGCTTGACAGGGGGGAACACCGGGGAGCTGTTTTTT
TRBV2	TRBD1	-	TRBJ1-6	CASSLTGASRNSPLHF	TGTGCCAGCAGCCTGACAGGGGCGAGTCGTAATTCACCCCTCCACTTT
TRBV5-1	TRBD2	-	TRBJ2-5	CASSLGLARETQYF	TGCGCCAGCAGCCTGGGACTAGCGAGAGAGACCCAGTACTTC
TRBV5-1	-	-	TRBJ2-1	CASSGANYNEQFF	TGCGCCAGCAGCGGGGCTAACTACAATGAGCAGTTCTTC
TRBV29-1	-	-	TRBJ1-1	CSVVPVQGLNTEAFF	TGCAGCGTTGTTCCGGTGCAGGGCCTGAACACTGAAGCTTTCTTT
TRBV7-9	TRBD2	-	TRBJ2-2	CASSIAGGHTGELFF	TGTGCCAGCAGCATAGCGGGGGGTCATACCGGGGAGCTGTTTTTT